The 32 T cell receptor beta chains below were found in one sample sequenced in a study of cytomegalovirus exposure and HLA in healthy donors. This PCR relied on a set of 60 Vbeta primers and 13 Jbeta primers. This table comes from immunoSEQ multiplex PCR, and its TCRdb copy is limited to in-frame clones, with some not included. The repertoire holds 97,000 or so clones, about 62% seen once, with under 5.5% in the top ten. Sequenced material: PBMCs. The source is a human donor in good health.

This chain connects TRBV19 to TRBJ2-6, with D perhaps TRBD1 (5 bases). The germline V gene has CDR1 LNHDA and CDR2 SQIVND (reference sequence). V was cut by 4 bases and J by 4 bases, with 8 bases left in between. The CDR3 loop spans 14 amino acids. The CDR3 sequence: CASSKGSGANVLTF. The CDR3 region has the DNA TGTGCCAGTAGTAAGGGGTCCGGGGCCAACGTCCTGACTTTC.

The chain's CDR3 is CASSWGLAGGVTDTQYF. The CDR3 coding sequence is TGCGCCAGCAGCTGGGGACTAGCGGGAGGAGTCACAGATACGCAGTATTTT. The chain is built from TRBV5-1 and TRBJ2-3, with 15 positions matching TRBD2. The trim removed 3 bases at V and 2 bases at J, leaving 4 bases unmatched. CDR1 is SGHRS and CDR2 is YFSETQ in the germline V gene. The CDR3 has 17 amino acids. The full variable domain, in which reference TRBV5-1 and TRBJ2-3 provide the parts outside the CDR3, is KAGVTQTPRYLIKTRGQQVTLSCSPISGHRSVSWYQQTPGQGLQFLFEYFSETQRNKGNFPGRFSGRQFSNSRSEMNVSTLELGDSALYLCASSWGLAGGVTDTQYFGPGTRLTVL.

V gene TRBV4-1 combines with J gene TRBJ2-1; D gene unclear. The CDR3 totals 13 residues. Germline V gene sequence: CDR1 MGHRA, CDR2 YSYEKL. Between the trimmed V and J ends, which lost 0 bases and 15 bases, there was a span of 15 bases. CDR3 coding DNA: TGCGCCAGCAGCCAAGATTTACGAGACAATGCGTTCTTC. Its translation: CASSQDLRDNAFF.

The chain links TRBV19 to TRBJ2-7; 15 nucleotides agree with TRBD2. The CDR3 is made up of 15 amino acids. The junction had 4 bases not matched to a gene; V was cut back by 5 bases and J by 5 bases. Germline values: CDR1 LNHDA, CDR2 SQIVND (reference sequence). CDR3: CASSGLAGGQDEQYF. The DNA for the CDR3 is TGTGCCAGTAGTGGACTAGCGGGAGGGCAGGACGAGCAGTACTTC.

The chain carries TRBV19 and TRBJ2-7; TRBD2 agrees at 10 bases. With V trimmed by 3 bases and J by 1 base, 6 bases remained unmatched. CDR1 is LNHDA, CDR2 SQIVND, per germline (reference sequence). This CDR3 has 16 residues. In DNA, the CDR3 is TGTGCCAGTAGTATTGGGCTAGCGGGAGCATCCTACGAGCAGTACTTC. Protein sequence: CASSIGLAGASYEQYF.

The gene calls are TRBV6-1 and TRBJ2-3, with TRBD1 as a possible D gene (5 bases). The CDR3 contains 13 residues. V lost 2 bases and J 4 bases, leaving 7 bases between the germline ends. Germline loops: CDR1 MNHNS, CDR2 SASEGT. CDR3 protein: CASSEMGPDTQYF. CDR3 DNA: TGTGCCAGCAGTGAAATGGGGCCAGATACGCAGTATTTT.

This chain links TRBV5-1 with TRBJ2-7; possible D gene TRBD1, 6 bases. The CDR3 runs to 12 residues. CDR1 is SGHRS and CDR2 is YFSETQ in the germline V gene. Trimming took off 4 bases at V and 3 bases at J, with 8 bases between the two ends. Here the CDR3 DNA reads TGCGCCAGCAGCCCGACAGGCTACGAGCAGTACTTC. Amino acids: CASSPTGYEQYF.

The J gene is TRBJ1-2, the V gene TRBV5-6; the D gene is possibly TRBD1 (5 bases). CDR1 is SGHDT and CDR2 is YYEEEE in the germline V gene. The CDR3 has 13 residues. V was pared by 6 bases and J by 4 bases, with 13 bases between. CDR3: CASIPTGRYGYTF. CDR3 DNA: TGTGCCAGCATTCCTACAGGCCGCTATGGCTACACCTTC.

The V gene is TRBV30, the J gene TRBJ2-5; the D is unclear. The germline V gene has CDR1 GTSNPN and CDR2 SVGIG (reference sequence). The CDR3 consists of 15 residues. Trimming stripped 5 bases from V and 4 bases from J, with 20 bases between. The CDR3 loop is CAWVYTDSAGETQYF. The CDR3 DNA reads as TGTGCCTGGGTTTACACCGACTCGGCCGGAGAGACCCAGTACTTC.

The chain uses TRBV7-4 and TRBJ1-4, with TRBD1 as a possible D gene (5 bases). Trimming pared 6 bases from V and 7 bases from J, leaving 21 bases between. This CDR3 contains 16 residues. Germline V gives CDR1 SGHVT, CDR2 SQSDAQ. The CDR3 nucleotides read TGTGCCAGCAGTTTTACACCCGGGCGGCAGGGTGAAAAACTGTTTTTT. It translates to CASSFTPGRQGEKLFF. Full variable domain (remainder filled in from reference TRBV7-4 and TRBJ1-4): GAGVSQSPRYKVAKRGRDVALRCDSISGHVTLYWYRQTLGQGSEVLTYSQSDAQRDKSGRPSGRFSAERPERSVSTLKIQRTEQGDSAVYLCASSFTPGRQGEKLFFGSGTQLSVL.

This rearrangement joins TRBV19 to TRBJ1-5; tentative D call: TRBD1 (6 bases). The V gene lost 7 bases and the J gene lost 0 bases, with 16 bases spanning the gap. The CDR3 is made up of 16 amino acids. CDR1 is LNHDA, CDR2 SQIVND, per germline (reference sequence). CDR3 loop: CASMGPGQNSNQPQHF. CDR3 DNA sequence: TGTGCCAGTATGGGCCCCGGACAGAATAGCAATCAGCCCCAGCATTTT.

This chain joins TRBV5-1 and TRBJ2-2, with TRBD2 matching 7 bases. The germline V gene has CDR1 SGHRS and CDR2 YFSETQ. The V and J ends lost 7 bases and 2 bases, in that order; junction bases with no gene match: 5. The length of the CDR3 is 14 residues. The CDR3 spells CASQAGLNTGELFF. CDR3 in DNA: TGCGCCAGCCAAGCGGGGCTTAACACCGGGGAGCTGTTTTTT. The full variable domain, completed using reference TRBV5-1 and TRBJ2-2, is KAGVTQTPRYLIKTRGQQVTLSCSPISGHRSVSWYQQTPGQGLQFLFEYFSETQRNKGNFPGRFSGRQFSNSRSEMNVSTLELGDSALYLCASQAGLNTGELFFGEGSRLTVL.

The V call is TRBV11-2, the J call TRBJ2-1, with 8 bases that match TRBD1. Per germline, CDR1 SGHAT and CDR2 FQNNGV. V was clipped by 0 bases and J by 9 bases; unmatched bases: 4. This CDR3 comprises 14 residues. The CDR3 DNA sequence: TGTGCCAGCAGCTTAGATGGACAGGGCAGTGAGCAGTTCTTC. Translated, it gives CASSLDGQGSEQFF.

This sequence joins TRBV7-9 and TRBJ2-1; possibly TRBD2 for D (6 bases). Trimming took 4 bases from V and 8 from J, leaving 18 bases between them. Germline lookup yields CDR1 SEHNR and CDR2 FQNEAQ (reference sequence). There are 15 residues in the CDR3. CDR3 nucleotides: TGTGCCAGCAGCTCCACGGGACTTAATAACGATGAGCAGTTCTTC. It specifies CASSSTGLNNDEQFF.

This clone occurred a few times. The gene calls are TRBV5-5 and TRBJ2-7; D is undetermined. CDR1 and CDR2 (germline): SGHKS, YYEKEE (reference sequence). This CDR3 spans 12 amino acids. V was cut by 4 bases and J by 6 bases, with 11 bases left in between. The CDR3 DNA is TGTGCCAGCAGCGCAACGGTTGGCGAGCAGTACTTC. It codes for CASSATVGEQYF.

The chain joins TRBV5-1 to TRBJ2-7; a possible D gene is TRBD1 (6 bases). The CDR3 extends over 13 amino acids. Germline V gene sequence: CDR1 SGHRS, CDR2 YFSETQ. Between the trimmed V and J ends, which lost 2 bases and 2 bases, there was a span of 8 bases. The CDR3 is CASSFGQTYEQYF. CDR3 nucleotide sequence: TGCGCCAGCAGCTTCGGACAGACCTACGAGCAGTACTTC.

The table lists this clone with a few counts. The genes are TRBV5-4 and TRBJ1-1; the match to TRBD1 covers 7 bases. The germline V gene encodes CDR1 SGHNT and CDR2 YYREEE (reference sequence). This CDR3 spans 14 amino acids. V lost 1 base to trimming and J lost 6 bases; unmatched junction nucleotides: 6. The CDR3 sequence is CASSLRSQGAEAFF. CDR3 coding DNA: TGTGCCAGCAGCTTGAGGTCCCAGGGGGCTGAAGCTTTCTTT.

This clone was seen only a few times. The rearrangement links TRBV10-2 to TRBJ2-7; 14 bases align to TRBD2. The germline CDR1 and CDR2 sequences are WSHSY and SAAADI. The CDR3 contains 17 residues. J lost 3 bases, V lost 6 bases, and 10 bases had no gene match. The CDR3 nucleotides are TGCGCCAGCAGGGCCGGGACTAGCGGGAGCGGGGTCTACGAGCAGTACTTC. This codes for CASRAGTSGSGVYEQYF.

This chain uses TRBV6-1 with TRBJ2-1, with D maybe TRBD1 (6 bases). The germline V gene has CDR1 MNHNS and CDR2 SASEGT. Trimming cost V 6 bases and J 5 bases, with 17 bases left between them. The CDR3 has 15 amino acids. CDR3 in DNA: TGTGCCAGCAGCTTAATCCGGACAGAGAACAATGAGCAGTTCTTC. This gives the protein CASSLIRTENNEQFF.

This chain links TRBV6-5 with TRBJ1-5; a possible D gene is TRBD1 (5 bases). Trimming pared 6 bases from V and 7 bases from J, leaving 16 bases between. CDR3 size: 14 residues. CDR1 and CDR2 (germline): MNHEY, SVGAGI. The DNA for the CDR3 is TGTGCCAGCAGGCACCGGGGGGATCAGCAGCCCCAGCATTTT. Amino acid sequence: CASRHRGDQQPQHF.

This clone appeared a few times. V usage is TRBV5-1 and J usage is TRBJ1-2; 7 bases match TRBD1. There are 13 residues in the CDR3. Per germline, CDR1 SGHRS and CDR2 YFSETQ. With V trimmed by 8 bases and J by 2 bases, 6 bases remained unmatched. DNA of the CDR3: TGCGCCAGTTCCCGGGACAGAAACTATGGCTACACCTTC. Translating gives CASSRDRNYGYTF.

For the CDR3, the DNA is TGTGCCATCAGTGACCCAGGGGTAGATACGCAGTATTTT. Translated, it gives CAISDPGVDTQYF. V usage is TRBV10-3 and J usage is TRBJ2-3; tentative D call: TRBD1 (6 bases). CDR1 ENHRY and CDR2 SYGVKD come from the germline V gene. The CDR3 has 13 amino acids. V was trimmed by 3 bases and J by 5 bases, leaving 9 bases between them.

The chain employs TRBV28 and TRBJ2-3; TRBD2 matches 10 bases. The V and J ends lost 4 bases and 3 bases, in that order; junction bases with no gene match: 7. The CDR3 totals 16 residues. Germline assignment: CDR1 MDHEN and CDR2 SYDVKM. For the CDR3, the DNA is TGTGCCAGCAGTTCCCCGACAGCGGGAGGGACAGATACGCAGTATTTT. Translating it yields CASSSPTAGGTDTQYF.

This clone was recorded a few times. The CDR3 DNA reads TGTGCCAGTAGTACGACTAGCGTCAATAATGAGCAGTTCTTC. This encodes CASSTTSVNNEQFF. The rearrangement uses TRBV19 and TRBJ2-1; 8 nucleotides agree with TRBD2. This CDR3 region has 14 residues. Trimming took 4 bases from V and 7 from J; bases not matched to a gene: 6. CDR1 and CDR2 from the germline V gene are LNHDA and SQIVND (reference sequence).

CDR3 sequence (DNA): TGTGCCAGCAGCCAAGGGACGGGTGGGGGGGATCAGCCCCAGCATTTT. Protein sequence: CASSQGTGGGDQPQHF. The rearrangement joins TRBV14 to TRBJ1-5; the D gene is possibly TRBD1 (5 bases). CDR1 is SGHDN and CDR2 is FVKESK in the germline V gene. Trimming pared 1 base from V and 5 bases from J, leaving 15 bases between. This CDR3 contains 16 residues.

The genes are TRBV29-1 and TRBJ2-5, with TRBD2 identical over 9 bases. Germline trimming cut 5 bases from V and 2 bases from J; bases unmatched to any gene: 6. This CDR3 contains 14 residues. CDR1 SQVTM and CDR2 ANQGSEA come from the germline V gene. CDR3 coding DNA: TGCAGCGTTTCCTGGCTAGCGGGGCAAGAGACCCAGTACTTC. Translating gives CSVSWLAGQETQYF.

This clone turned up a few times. The CDR3 loop is CASSIQQGEAFF. Written as DNA, the CDR3 is TGTGCCAGTAGTATTCAGCAGGGTGAAGCTTTCTTT. The V and J genes are TRBV19 and TRBJ1-1; maybe TRBD1 (5 bases). V lost 3 bases and J 7 bases, leaving 9 bases between the germline ends. In germline, CDR1 is LNHDA, CDR2 SQIVND (reference sequence). This CDR3 is 12 amino acids long.

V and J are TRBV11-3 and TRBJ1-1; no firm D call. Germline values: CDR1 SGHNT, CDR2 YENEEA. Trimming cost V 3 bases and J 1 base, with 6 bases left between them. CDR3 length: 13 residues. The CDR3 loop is CASSFLRNTEAFF. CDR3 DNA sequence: TGTGCCAGCAGCTTCCTCAGGAACACTGAAGCTTTCTTT.

The CDR3 sequence: CASSQDRNEKLFF. In DNA form, the CDR3 reads TGCGCCAGCAGCCAAGACCGGAATGAAAAACTGTTTTTT. V gene TRBV4-1 combines with J gene TRBJ1-4; D is unclear. The length of the CDR3 is 13 residues. Germline V gene lookup returns CDR1 MGHRA and CDR2 YSYEKL. Trimming took 0 bases from V and 5 from J, leaving 4 bases between them.

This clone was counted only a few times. The chain's CDR3 is CATRGTGTDTQYF. The CDR3 bases are TGTGCCACCAGGGGGACTGGCACAGATACGCAGTATTTT. V is TRBV6-5 and J is TRBJ2-3, with a weak D call TRBD1 (7 bases). The CDR3 consists of 13 residues. Trimming left V 10 bases short and J 1 base short, with 12 bases between. Germline CDR1 and CDR2: MNHEY and SVGAGI.

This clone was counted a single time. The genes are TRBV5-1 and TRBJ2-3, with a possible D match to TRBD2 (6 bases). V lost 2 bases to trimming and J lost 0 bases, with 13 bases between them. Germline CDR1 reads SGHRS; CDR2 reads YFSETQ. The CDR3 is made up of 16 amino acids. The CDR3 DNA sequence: TGCGCCAGCAGCTTAACTAGCACAACTAGCACAGATACGCAGTATTTT. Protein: CASSLTSTTSTDTQYF.

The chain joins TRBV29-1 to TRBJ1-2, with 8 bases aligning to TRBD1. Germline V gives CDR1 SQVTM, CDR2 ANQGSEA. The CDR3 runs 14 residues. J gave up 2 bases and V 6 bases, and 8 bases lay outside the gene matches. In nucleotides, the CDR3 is TGCAGCGTCTATACCTGGACAGGGAACTATGGCTACACCTTC. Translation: CSVYTWTGNYGYTF.